The 16 T cell receptor beta chains in this list originate from one sample, sequenced in a study of T-cell memory formation after mild COVID-19. MiXCR was run by TCRdb on the 5' RACE reads, yielding one entry per CDR3 protein. This table has 49,000 or so distinct CDR3 sequences, under 7.5% appearing once. Sequenced: PBMCs or a T cell subset sorted from them (not recorded which). These receptor sequences come from a man aged 18 to 29 who had mild COVID-19 (a few samples of this study predate the infection). Cell type and time point are not known.

This clonotype was counted only a few times. The chain links TRBV7-9 to TRBJ2-5, with D perhaps being TRBD1 or TRBD2 (6 bases each). The CDR3 is 16 residues long. V was clipped by 6 bases and J by 4 bases, with 21 bases between them. Germline lookup yields CDR1 SEHNR and CDR2 FQNEAQ (reference sequence). CDR3 sequence reads: CASSPRRGAGTETQYF. The CDR3 DNA follows: TGTGCCAGCAGTCCCCGGAGGGGGGCCGGGACAGAGACCCAGTACTTC. The full variable domain, completed using reference TRBV7-9 and TRBJ2-5, is DTGVSQNPRHKITKRGQNVTFRCDPISEHNRLYWYRQTLGQGPEFLTYFQNEAQLEKSRLLSDRFSAERPKGSFSTLEIQRTEQGDSAMYLCASSPRRGAGTETQYFGPGTRLLVL.

This clonotype was detected many times. This chain uses TRBV7-2 with TRBJ1-1; D is possibly TRBD1 (5 bases). From germline, CDR1 is SGHTA and CDR2 FQGNSA. CDR3 length: 13 residues. The V end was cut by 4 bases, the J end by 1 base, with 7 bases between. The CDR3 loop reads CASSSDRNTEAFF. DNA of the CDR3: TGTGCCAGCAGCTCCGACAGGAACACTGAAGCTTTCTTT.

This clonotype was seen ten or more times. J is TRBJ2-4 and V is TRBV5-1, with D uncertain. V was clipped by 3 bases and J by 0 bases, with 7 bases between them. The CDR3 extends over 14 amino acids. Per germline, CDR1 SGHRS and CDR2 YFSETQ. The CDR3 sequence: CASSSTVAKNIQYF. CDR3 nucleotides: TGCGCCAGCAGCTCAACAGTAGCCAAAAACATTCAGTACTTC.

Ten or more counts support this clonotype. V is TRBV7-3 and J is TRBJ2-1; TRBD2 matches at 8 bases. This CDR3 is built from 15 residues. From germline, CDR1 is SGHTA and CDR2 FQGTGA. V shed 2 bases, J shed 8 bases, and the junction held 8 bases outside the gene matches. CDR3 DNA: TGTGCCAGCAGCTTAGGGCTAGCGGGTAAAGATGAGCAGTTCTTC. This encodes CASSLGLAGKDEQFF.

This clonotype was seen at least ten times. V usage is TRBV7-2 and J usage is TRBJ2-5; TRBD2 matches 10 bases. There are 16 residues in the CDR3. The J segment lost 2 bases and the V segment lost 6 bases, leaving 9 bases of the junction unmatched. Germline lookup yields CDR1 SGHTA and CDR2 FQGNSA. CDR3 residues: CASSTSSGGLQETQYF. For the CDR3, the DNA is TGTGCCAGCAGTACCTCTAGCGGGGGCCTTCAAGAGACCCAGTACTTC.

The chain links TRBV20-1 to TRBJ2-3; TRBD1 agrees at 9 bases. The CDR3 covers 15 residues. V trimming: 6 bases; J trimming: 1 base; junction bases outside the gene matches: 8. Germline assignment: CDR1 DFQATT and CDR2 SNEGSKA (reference sequence). CDR3: CSAVADRGGTDTQYF. The DNA for the CDR3 is TGCAGTGCCGTCGCGGACAGGGGCGGCACAGATACGCAGTATTTT.

This clonotype was recorded many times. This chain connects TRBV7-9 to TRBJ2-3, with a possible D match to TRBD2 (6 bases). The CDR3 totals 12 residues. From germline, CDR1 is SEHNR and CDR2 FQNEAQ (reference sequence). The V and J ends lost 7 bases and 6 bases respectively, with 11 bases between them. In DNA, the CDR3 is TGTGCCAGCACCCCAGGAGGGGATACGCAGTATTTT. Protein sequence: CASTPGGDTQYF.

V gene TRBV7-2 combines with J gene TRBJ2-2; D is unresolved. This CDR3 comprises 15 residues. Trimming removed 6 bases at V and 0 bases at J, with 11 bases between. Germline V gene lookup returns CDR1 SGHTA and CDR2 FQGNSA. In DNA form, the CDR3 reads TGTGCCAGCAGACCAGACCAATCGAACACCGGGGAGCTGTTTTTT. Its protein product is CASRPDQSNTGELFF.

This clonotype came up many times. V usage is TRBV12-3 or TRBV12-4 and J usage is TRBJ2-3; tentatively, D is TRBD2 (6 bases). The CDR3 has 15 residues. V lost 3 bases to trimming and J lost 6 bases, with 16 bases between them. The CDR3 sequence is CASSLGTYTTDTQYF. CDR3 DNA sequence: TGTGCCAGCAGTTTGGGGACTTACACCACCGATACGCAGTATTTT.

The chain couples TRBV10-3 to TRBJ2-3; the D gene could be TRBD1 or TRBD2 (6 bases each). Germline CDR1 reads ENHRY; CDR2 reads SYGVKD. V dropped 6 bases and J dropped 1 base, with 14 bases sitting between them. The CDR3 loop spans 15 amino acids. CDR3 nucleotide sequence: TGTGCCATCAGCCCGAGGGGGGAGGGCACAGATACGCAGTATTTT. Protein: CAISPRGEGTDTQYF.

This chain links TRBV5-4 with TRBJ2-7; 8 bases match TRBD1. The germline V gene has CDR1 SGHNT and CDR2 YYREEE (reference sequence). The trim removed 0 bases at V and 5 bases at J, leaving 7 bases unmatched. This CDR3 has 15 residues. In DNA, the CDR3 is TGTGCCAGCAGCTTGGTTACCGGGACAGGTAACGAGCAGTACTTC. Its protein is CASSLVTGTGNEQYF.

The genes are TRBV20-1 and TRBJ1-5; D possibly corresponds to TRBD1 (5 bases). Germline-derived CDR1 and CDR2 are DFQATT and SNEGSKA (reference sequence). This CDR3 is 13 amino acids long. The V gene lost 1 base and the J gene lost 3 bases, with 7 bases spanning the gap. DNA for the CDR3: TGCAGTGCTAGAGGACAGCTCAATCAGCCCCAGCATTTT. Translated, it gives CSARGQLNQPQHF.

This clonotype was seen ten or more times. The V call is TRBV9, the J call TRBJ2-1; D uncertain. The CDR3 loop spans 14 amino acids. Per the germline V gene, CDR1 is SGDLS and CDR2 is YYNGEE. V dropped 5 bases and J dropped 0 bases, with 9 bases sitting between them. CDR3 sequence reads: CASRQVSSYNEQFF. CDR3 nucleotide sequence: TGTGCCAGCAGGCAGGTTAGCTCCTACAATGAGCAGTTCTTC.

This chain links TRBV11-2 with TRBJ2-7; TRBD1 is a possible D gene (6 bases). The CDR3 consists of 14 residues. Germline V gives CDR1 SGHAT, CDR2 FQNNGV. The germline V and J ends were trimmed by 6 bases and 6 bases, with 18 bases remaining between them. CDR3 region: CASRAGSPRGEQYV. In DNA, the CDR3 is TGTGCCAGCAGAGCAGGGTCCCCCAGGGGCGAGCAGTACGTC.

J is TRBJ2-1 and V is TRBV30, with D unresolved. This CDR3 is 12 amino acids long. The ends were cut back, 4 bases at V and 10 bases at J, with 14 bases in the middle. Germline CDR1 reads GTSNPN; CDR2 reads SVGIG (reference sequence). CDR3 region: CAWNPQSVEQFF. In nucleotides, the CDR3 is TGTGCCTGGAACCCACAGTCTGTGGAGCAGTTCTTC. The whole variable domain, filled in from reference TRBV30 and TRBJ2-1, reads SQTIHQWPATLVQPVGSPLSLECTVEGTSNPNLYWYRQAAGRGLQLLFYSVGIGQISSEVPQNLSASRPQDRQFILSSKKLLLSDSGFYLCAWNPQSVEQFFGPGTRLTVL.

This sequence joins TRBV5-4 and TRBJ2-3; D is unresolved. Between the trimmed V and J ends, which lost 2 bases and 2 bases, there was a span of 9 bases. The CDR3 loop spans 14 amino acids. Germline assignment: CDR1 SGHNT and CDR2 YYREEE (reference sequence). The CDR3, as DNA: TGTGCCAGCAGCTTAAAATCCCCCACAGATACGCAGTATTTT. This translates into CASSLKSPTDTQYF. The whole variable domain, filled in from reference TRBV5-4 and TRBJ2-3, reads ETGVTQSPTHLIKTRGQQVTLRCSSQSGHNTVSWYQQALGQGPQFIFQYYREEENGRGNFPPRFSGLQFPNYSSELNVNALELDDSALYLCASSLKSPTDTQYFGPGTRLTVL.